Sequencing of this T cell receptor beta chain was carried out in a study of T cell repertoires in cytomegalovirus infection. Study as a whole: Selection of CMV epitopes for the study included recently identified HLA-C-restricted and well-studied HLA-B-restricted ones. Whole-study findings and limits: Using cumulative public TCR beta family frequency, the authors identified those who carried CMV together with the relevant HLA.

MiXCR was run by TCRdb on the reads, yielding one entry per CDR3 protein. The data contain about 310,000 distinct CDR3 sequences, 25% of them seen just once; the ten biggest clones take up roughly 13%. With regard to this clonotype: Its target is not known.

V was clipped by 6 bases and J by 0 bases; unmatched bases: 2. Germline V lookup: CDR1 MNHEY, CDR2 SVGEGT. This CDR3 is built from 16 residues. This chain joins TRBV6-2 or TRBV6-3 and TRBJ2-6, with TRBD2 matching over 10 bases. The sample in question was cultured PBMCs, obtained from culture after CMV antigen stimulation. This receptor was identified in a human donor in good health (CMV status not recorded). Some clones in this sample may be carry-over from other donors' samples. In nucleotides, the CDR3 is TGTGCCAGCAGGGGACTAGCGACCTCTGGGGCCAACGTCCTGACTTTC. Its protein is CASRGLATSGANVLTF.